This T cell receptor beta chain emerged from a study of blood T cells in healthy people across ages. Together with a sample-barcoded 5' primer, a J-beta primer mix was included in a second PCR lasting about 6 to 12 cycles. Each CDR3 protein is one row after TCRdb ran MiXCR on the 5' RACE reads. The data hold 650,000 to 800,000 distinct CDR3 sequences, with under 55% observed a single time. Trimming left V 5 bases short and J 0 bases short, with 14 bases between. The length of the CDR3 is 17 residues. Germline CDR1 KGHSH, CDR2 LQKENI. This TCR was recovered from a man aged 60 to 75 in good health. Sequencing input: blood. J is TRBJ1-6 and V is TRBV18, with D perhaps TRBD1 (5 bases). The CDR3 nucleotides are TGTGCCAGCTCAACCACCCCAGGGAGCTCCTATAATTCACCCCTCCACTTT. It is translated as CASSTTPGSSYNSPLHF.